The 12 T cell receptor beta chains reported below all come from one sample, sequenced in a study of beta chain features in type 1 diabetes. The sequenced template was cDNA made from the entire isolated RNA. Assay: immunoSEQ multiplex PCR; the TCRdb copy retains only in-frame clones and omits some. Of 150,000 or so clones in the sample, about 10% were seen once. Sequenced sample: central memory CD4+ T cells from blood. The origin of the receptors is a man aged 18-30 years in good health.

The J gene is TRBJ2-1, the V gene TRBV7-2; 10 nucleotides align to TRBD2. The CDR3 is made up of 16 amino acids. In germline, CDR1 is SGHTA, CDR2 FQGNSA. V trimming: 2 bases; J trimming: 4 bases; junction bases outside the gene matches: 5. The DNA for the CDR3 is TGTGCCAGCAGCTTAACCCGGACTAGCGGTTACAATGAGCAGTTCTTC. It encodes CASSLTRTSGYNEQFF.

The V call is TRBV5-1, the J call TRBJ1-5; D unclear. CDR1 and CDR2 from the germline V gene are SGHRS and YFSETQ. This CDR3 region has 15 residues. The V gene lost 1 base and the J gene lost 0 bases, with 8 bases spanning the gap. This chain's CDR3 is CASSLRGASNQPQHF. The CDR3 region has the DNA TGCGCCAGCAGCTTGAGAGGAGCTAGCAATCAGCCCCAGCATTTT.

This clone was counted between two and nine times. The gene calls are TRBV7-2 and TRBJ1-2; D might be TRBD1 (6 bases). The CDR3 is made up of 13 amino acids. CDR1 and CDR2 from the germline V gene are SGHTA and FQGNSA. The V gene lost 6 bases and the J gene lost 2 bases, with 10 bases spanning the gap. The CDR3 coding sequence is TGTGCCAGCAGTACTGACAGGAACTATGGCTACACCTTC. It translates to CASSTDRNYGYTF.

In its sample, this clone was seen many times. The CDR3 bases are TGCAGCGTGGGGAGCTACGAGCAGTACTTC. This codes for CSVGSYEQYF. This sequence joins TRBV29-1 and TRBJ2-7, with a weak D call TRBD2 (5 bases). V lost 6 bases and J lost 3, with 6 bases in between. Germline V CDR1 and CDR2: SQVTM, ANQGSEA. This CDR3 is built from 10 residues.

This clone was seen ten or more times. CDR3 bases: TGTGCCAGCACCCAGGGGGGGAACACCGGGGAGCTGTTTTTT. This encodes CASTQGGNTGELFF. The V and J genes are TRBV7-3 and TRBJ2-2, with D tentatively TRBD1 (7 bases). Trimming removed 7 bases at V and 1 base at J, with 10 bases between. The CDR3 consists of 14 residues. Germline V CDR1 and CDR2: SGHTA, FQGTGA.

V gene TRBV5-1 combines with J gene TRBJ2-1; 12 bases match TRBD1. The junction had 8 bases not matched to a gene; V was cut back by 3 bases and J by 7 bases. Germline CDR1 SGHRS, CDR2 YFSETQ. The CDR3 extends over 16 amino acids. The CDR3 loop reads CASSWGGTGGMNEQFF. In DNA, the CDR3 is TGCGCCAGCAGCTGGGGAGGGACAGGGGGCATGAATGAGCAGTTCTTC. Using reference TRBV5-1 and TRBJ2-1 for the parts outside the CDR3, the full variable domain is KAGVTQTPRYLIKTRGQQVTLSCSPISGHRSVSWYQQTPGQGLQFLFEYFSETQRNKGNFPGRFSGRQFSNSRSEMNVSTLELGDSALYLCASSWGGTGGMNEQFFGPGTRLTVL.

The chain is built from TRBV18 and TRBJ1-4; no definite D call. The V end lost 3 bases, the J end lost 4 bases, and 3 bases lay between the germline ends. The CDR3 is made up of 12 amino acids. CDR1 is KGHSH and CDR2 is LQKENI in the germline V gene. The CDR3 bases are TGTGCCAGCTCACCTAATAATGAAAAACTGTTTTTT. This translates into CASSPNNEKLFF.

In this sample, this clone turned up a few times. The chain links TRBV9 to TRBJ2-2; TRBD2 matches 11 bases. Losses at the gene ends were 4 bases for V and 4 bases for J; bases not matched to a gene: 6. This CDR3 region has 16 residues. Germline values: CDR1 SGDLS, CDR2 YYNGEE. This CDR3 is CASSTPSGGLTGELFF. CDR3 DNA sequence: TGTGCCAGCAGCACTCCTAGCGGGGGGCTCACCGGGGAGCTGTTTTTT. Together with reference TRBV9 and TRBJ2-2, the CDR3 gives the full variable domain: DSGVTQTPKHLITATGQRVTLRCSPRSGDLSVYWYQQSLDQGLQFLIQYYNGEERAKGNILERFSAQQFPDLHSELNLSSLELGDSALYFCASSTPSGGLTGELFFGEGSRLTVL.

This clone has more than one count but fewer than ten. This chain uses TRBV30 with TRBJ1-3, with no clear D. The germline V and J ends were trimmed by 3 bases and 7 bases, with 10 bases remaining between them. This CDR3 has 12 amino acids. CDR1 is GTSNPN and CDR2 is SVGIG in the germline V gene (reference sequence). CDR3 in amino acids: CAWRAQANTIYF. CDR3 coding DNA: TGTGCCTGGAGAGCACAAGCGAACACCATATATTTT.

This clone turned up a few times. This chain's CDR3 is CASSPQAVRGYTF. CDR3 bases: TGTGCCAGCAGCCCCCAGGCCGTTCGGGGCTACACCTTC. This chain joins TRBV7-2 and TRBJ1-2; D call uncertain. This CDR3 is built from 13 residues. Germline V gene sequence: CDR1 SGHTA, CDR2 FQGNSA. Trimming took 5 bases from V and 8 from J, leaving 15 bases between them.

V gene TRBV7-2 combines with J gene TRBJ2-4, with D perhaps matching TRBD2 (6 bases). The germline V and J ends were trimmed by 5 bases and 7 bases, with 21 bases remaining between them. Germline CDR1 SGHTA, CDR2 FQGNSA. This CDR3 region has 16 residues. This CDR3 is CASSPGLREVVNIQYF. The DNA for the CDR3 is TGTGCCAGCAGCCCGGGCCTAAGGGAGGTGGTTAACATTCAGTACTTC. The whole variable domain, remainder taken from reference TRBV7-2 and TRBJ2-4, is GAGVSQSPSNKVTEKGKDVELRCDPISGHTALYWYRQSLGQGLEFLIYFQGNSAPDKSGLPSDRFSAERTGGSVSTLTIQRTQQEDSAVYLCASSPGLREVVNIQYFGAGTRLSVL.

Only a few counts were recorded for this clone. CDR3 residues: CASERVAGGNNEQFF. The CDR3 nucleotides read TGTGCCAGCGAGCGGGTAGCGGGGGGGAATAATGAGCAGTTCTTC. The chain uses TRBV7-2 and TRBJ2-1, with TRBD2 identical over 11 bases. The CDR3 has 15 residues. With V trimmed by 8 bases and J by 7 bases, 10 bases remained unmatched. CDR1 and CDR2 from the germline V gene are SGHTA and FQGNSA.